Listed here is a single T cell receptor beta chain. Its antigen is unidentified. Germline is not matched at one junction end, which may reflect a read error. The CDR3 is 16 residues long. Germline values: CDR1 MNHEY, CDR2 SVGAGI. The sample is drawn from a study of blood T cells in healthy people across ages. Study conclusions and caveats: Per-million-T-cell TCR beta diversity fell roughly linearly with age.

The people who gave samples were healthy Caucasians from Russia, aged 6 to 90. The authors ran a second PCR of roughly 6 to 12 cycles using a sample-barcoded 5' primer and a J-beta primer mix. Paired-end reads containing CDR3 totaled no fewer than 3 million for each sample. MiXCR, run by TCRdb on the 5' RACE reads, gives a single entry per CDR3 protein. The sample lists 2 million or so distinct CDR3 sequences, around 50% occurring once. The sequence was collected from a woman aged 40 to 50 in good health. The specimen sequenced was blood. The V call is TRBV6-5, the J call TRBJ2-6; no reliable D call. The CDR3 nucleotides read TGTGTCAGCAGTTACTCGGTTACGTCTGGGGCCAACGTCCTGACTTTC. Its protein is CVSSYSVTSGANVLTF.